What follows are 9 T cell receptor beta chains derived from one specimen sequenced in a study of OX40 agonist ivuxolimab in advanced cancers. Profiled with immunoSEQ multiplex PCR; TCRdb holds only in-frame clones, not every one. The sample gives about 34,000 clones, about 93% of which show up once; about 4.2% is in the top ten. The material was CD4+ or CD8+ T cells sorted from blood, obtained in a trial of the OX40 agonist ivuxolimab. The receptor source for this set is an adult with an advanced solid tumor such as melanoma, head and neck, liver or kidney cancer.

The chain carries TRBV23-1 and TRBJ2-1; 10 bases align to TRBD1. TRBV23-1 is reported as an ORF; its role is uncertain. V lost 10 bases to trimming and J lost 5 bases; unmatched junction nucleotides: 8. CDR3 size: 14 residues. This chain's CDR3 is CAIRRQGAHNEQFF. The CDR3 DNA reads TGCGCCATCCGTAGACAGGGGGCTCACAATGAGCAGTTCTTC.

V gene TRBV28 combines with J gene TRBJ1-1; TRBD1 aligns across 7 bases. The J segment lost 7 bases and the V segment lost 7 bases, leaving 12 bases of the junction unmatched. The CDR3 is made up of 14 amino acids. CDR1 is MDHEN, CDR2 SYDVKM, per germline. For the CDR3, the DNA is TGTGCCAGCAAGACCTCTGGACAGGTTATTGAAGCTTTCTTT. Translation: CASKTSGQVIEAFF. The complete variable domain, with remaining parts taken from reference TRBV28 and TRBJ1-1, reads DVKVTQSSRYLVKRTGEKVFLECVQDMDHENMFWYRQDPGLGLRLIYFSYDVKMKEKGDIPEGYSVSREKKERFSLILESASTNQTSMYLCASKTSGQVIEAFFGQGTRLTVV.

The chain joins TRBV5-4 to TRBJ2-7; a weak D match, TRBD1 (5 bases). This CDR3 is 15 amino acids long. V was pared by 3 bases and J by 3 bases, with 16 bases between. CDR1 is SGHNT, CDR2 YYREEE, per germline (reference sequence). CDR3 sequence: CASSSYTKGIYEQYF. In DNA, the CDR3 is TGTGCCAGCAGCTCTTATACTAAGGGGATCTACGAGCAGTACTTC.

The genes are TRBV7-2 and TRBJ2-5; TRBD2 matches 13 bases. The CDR3 is 16 residues long. Trimming removed 5 bases from V and 1 base from J; junction bases left unmatched: 4. The germline V gene encodes CDR1 SGHTA and CDR2 FQGNSA. CDR3 DNA: TGTGCCAGCAGCACCCGACTAGCGGGGGGCCAAGAGACCCAGTACTTC. It yields the protein CASSTRLAGGQETQYF.

The genes are TRBV6-5 and TRBJ2-2; D remains unclear. Germline lookup yields CDR1 MNHEY and CDR2 SVGAGI. Trimming removed 0 bases from V and 6 bases from J, with 5 bases in between. The CDR3 is 13 residues long. CDR3 DNA sequence: TGTGCCAGCAGTTACTCTCGGTCCGGGGAGCTGTTTTTT. Encoded protein: CASSYSRSGELFF.

This clone came up a few times. The chain is built from TRBV20-1 and TRBJ1-1; weak D call: TRBD1 (5 bases). The CDR3 extends over 11 amino acids. V lost 5 bases and J 1 base, leaving 5 bases between the germline ends. In germline, CDR1 is DFQATT, CDR2 SNEGSKA (reference sequence). Here the CDR3 DNA reads TGCAGTGCTGGACAGAACACTGAAGCTTTCTTT. Translation: CSAGQNTEAFF.

The chain joins TRBV6-5 to TRBJ2-2, with 7 bases matching TRBD1. The V gene's germline CDR1 is MNHEY and CDR2 SVGAGI. V was pared by 0 bases and J by 5 bases, with 6 bases of the junction left unmatched. CDR3 length equals 16 residues. CDR3 nucleotides: TGTGCCAGCAGTTACTCGAGGTTGGACAGGACCGGGGAGCTGTTTTTT. Its protein is CASSYSRLDRTGELFF.

This chain links TRBV7-9 with TRBJ1-1; the match to TRBD1 covers 9 bases. The CDR3 is 15 amino acids. The germline V gene encodes CDR1 SEHNR and CDR2 FQNEAQ (reference sequence). Losses at the gene ends were 1 base for V and 4 bases for J; bases not matched to a gene: 4. The CDR3 sequence: CASSLERQGGTEAFF. The CDR3 nucleotides read TGTGCCAGCAGCTTAGAAAGACAGGGGGGCACTGAAGCTTTCTTT.

This chain joins TRBV18 and TRBJ1-5, with unresolved D. Germline V CDR1 and CDR2: KGHSH, LQKENI. The CDR3 extends over 14 amino acids. With 0 bases removed from V and 6 bases from J, the gap between germline ends came to 9 bases. The CDR3 bases are TGTGCCAGCTCACCACCCTATGAAGGTCAGCCCCAGCATTTT. Translating gives CASSPPYEGQPQHF.